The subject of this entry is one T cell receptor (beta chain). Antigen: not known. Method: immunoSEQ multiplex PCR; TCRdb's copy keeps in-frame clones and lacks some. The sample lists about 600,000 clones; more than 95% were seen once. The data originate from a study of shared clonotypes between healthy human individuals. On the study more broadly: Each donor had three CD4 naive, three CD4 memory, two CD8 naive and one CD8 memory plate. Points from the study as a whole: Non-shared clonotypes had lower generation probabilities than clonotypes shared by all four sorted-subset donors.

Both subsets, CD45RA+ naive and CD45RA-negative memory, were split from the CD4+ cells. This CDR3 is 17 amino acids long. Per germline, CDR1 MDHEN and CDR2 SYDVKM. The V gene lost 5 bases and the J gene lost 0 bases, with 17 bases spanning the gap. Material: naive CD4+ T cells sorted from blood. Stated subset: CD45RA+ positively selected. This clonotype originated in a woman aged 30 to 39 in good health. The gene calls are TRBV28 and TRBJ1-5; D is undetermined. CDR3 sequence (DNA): TGTGCCAGCAGTATTTACAAGCAAGTTTATAGCAATCAGCCCCAGCATTTT. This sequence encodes CASSIYKQVYSNQPQHF.